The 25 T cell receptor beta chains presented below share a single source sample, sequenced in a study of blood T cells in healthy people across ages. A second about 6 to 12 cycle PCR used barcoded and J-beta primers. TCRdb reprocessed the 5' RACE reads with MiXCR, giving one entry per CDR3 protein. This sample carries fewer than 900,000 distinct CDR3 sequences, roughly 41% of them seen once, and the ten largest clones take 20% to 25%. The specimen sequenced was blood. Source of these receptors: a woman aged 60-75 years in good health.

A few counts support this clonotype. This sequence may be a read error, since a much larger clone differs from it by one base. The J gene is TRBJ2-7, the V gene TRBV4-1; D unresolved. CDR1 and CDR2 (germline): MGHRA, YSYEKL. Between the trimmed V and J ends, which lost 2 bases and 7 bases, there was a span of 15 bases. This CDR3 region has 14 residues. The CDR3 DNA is TGCGCCAGCAGCCAATATGTCAGAGGCAGTGAGCAGTACTTC. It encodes CASSQYVRGSEQYF.

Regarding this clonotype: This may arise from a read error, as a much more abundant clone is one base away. DNA for the CDR3: TGCGCCAGCAGCTTGGACAGGGGCCCAAATGAAGCTTTCTTT. Protein: CASSLDRGPNEAFF. The chain carries TRBV5-1 and TRBJ1-1; 7 nucleotides agree with TRBD1. J was trimmed by 7 bases and V by 0 bases; bases with no gene match: 6. This CDR3 spans 14 amino acids. Germline V gene data show CDR1 as SGHRS and CDR2 as YFSETQ.

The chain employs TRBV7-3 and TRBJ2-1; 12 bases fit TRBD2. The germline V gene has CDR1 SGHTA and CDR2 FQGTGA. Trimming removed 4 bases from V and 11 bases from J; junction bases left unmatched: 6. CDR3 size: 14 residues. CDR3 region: CASSSLTSGGQQFF. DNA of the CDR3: TGTGCCAGCAGCTCCTTGACTAGCGGGGGTCAGCAGTTCTTC. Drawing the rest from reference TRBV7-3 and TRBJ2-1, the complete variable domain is GAGVSQTPSNKVTEKGKYVELRCDPISGHTALYWYRQSLGQGPEFLIYFQGTGAADDSGLPNDRFFAVRPEGSVSTLKIQRTERGDSAVYLCASSSLTSGGQQFFGPGTRLTVL.

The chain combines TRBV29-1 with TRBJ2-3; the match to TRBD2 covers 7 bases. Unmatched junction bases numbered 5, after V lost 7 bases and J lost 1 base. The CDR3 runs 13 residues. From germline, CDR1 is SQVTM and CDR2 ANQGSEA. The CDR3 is CSGGSGGTDTQYF. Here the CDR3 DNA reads TGCAGCGGGGGAAGCGGGGGCACAGATACGCAGTATTTT.

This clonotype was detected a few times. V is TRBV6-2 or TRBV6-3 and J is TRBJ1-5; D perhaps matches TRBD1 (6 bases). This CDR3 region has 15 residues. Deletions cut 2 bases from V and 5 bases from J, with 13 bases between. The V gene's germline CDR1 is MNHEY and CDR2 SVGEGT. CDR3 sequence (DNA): TGTGCCAGCAGTTACCATGGACAGCCCGATCAGCCCCAGCATTTT. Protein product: CASSYHGQPDQPQHF.

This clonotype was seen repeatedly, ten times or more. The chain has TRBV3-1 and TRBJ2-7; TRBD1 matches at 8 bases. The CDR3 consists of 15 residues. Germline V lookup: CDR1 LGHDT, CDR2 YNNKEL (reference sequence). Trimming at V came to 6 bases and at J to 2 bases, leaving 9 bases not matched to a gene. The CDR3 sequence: CASSHGQGGTYEQYF. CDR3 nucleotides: TGTGCCAGCAGTCACGGACAGGGAGGAACCTACGAGCAGTACTTC.

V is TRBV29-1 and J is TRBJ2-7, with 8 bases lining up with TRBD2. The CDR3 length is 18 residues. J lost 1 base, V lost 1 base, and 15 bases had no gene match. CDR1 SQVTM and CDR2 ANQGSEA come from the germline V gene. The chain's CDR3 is CSVEAVGVSSGRSYEQYF. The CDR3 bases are TGCAGCGTTGAAGCGGTGGGCGTCTCAAGCGGGAGATCCTACGAGCAGTACTTC.

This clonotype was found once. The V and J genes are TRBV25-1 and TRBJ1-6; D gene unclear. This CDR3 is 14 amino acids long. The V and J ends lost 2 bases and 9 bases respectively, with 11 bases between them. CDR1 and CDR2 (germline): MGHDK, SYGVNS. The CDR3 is CASSEVEGSSPLHF. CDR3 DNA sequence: TGTGCCAGCAGTGAAGTGGAGGGTAGTTCACCCCTCCACTTT. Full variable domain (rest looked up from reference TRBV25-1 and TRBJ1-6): EADIYQTPRYLVIGTGKKITLECSQTMGHDKMYWYQQDPGMELHLIHYSYGVNSTEKGDLSSESTVSRIRTEHFPLTLESARPSHTSQYLCASSEVEGSSPLHFGNGTRLTVT.

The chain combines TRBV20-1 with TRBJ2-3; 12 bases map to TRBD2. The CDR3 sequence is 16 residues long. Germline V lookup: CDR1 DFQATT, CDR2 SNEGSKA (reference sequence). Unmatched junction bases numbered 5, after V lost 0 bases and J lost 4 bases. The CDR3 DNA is TGCAGTGCTAGAGATGCCCTAGCGGGGGGGCCAGATACGCAGTATTTT. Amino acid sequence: CSARDALAGGPDTQYF.

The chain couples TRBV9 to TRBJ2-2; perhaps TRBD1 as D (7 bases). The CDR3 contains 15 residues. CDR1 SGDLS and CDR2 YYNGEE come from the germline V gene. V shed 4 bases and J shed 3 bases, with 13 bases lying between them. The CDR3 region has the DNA TGTGCCAGCAGCCCAGGGGGGAGATACACCGGGGAGCTGTTTTTT. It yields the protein CASSPGGRYTGELFF. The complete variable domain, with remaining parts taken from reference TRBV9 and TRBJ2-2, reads DSGVTQTPKHLITATGQRVTLRCSPRSGDLSVYWYQQSLDQGLQFLIQYYNGEERAKGNILERFSAQQFPDLHSELNLSSLELGDSALYFCASSPGGRYTGELFFGEGSRLTVL.

CDR3 sequence: CASSKRGGGETQYF. The DNA for the CDR3 is TGTGCCAGCAGTAAACGTGGGGGAGGGGAGACCCAGTACTTC. The chain employs TRBV12-3 or TRBV12-4 and TRBJ2-5, with 7 bases fitting TRBD2. The V and J ends lost 5 bases and 5 bases, in that order; junction bases with no gene match: 8. The CDR3 runs to 14 residues.

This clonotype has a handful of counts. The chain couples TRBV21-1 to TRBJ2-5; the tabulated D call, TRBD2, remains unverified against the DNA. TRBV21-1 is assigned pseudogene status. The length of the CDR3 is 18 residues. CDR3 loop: CASSKGGAGGLDQETQYF. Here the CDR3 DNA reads TGTGCCAGCAGCAAAGGTGGAGCGGGAGGACTGGACCAAGAGACCCAGTACTTC.

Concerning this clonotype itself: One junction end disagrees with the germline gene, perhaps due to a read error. CDR3: CASTTMENTGELFF. The CDR3 DNA reads as TGTGCTAGCACCACCATGGAAAACACCGGGGAGCTGTTTTTT. The rearrangement uses TRBV7-7 and TRBJ2-2; D call uncertain. Looked up from germline, CDR1 is SSHAT and CDR2 is FNYEAQ (reference sequence). The CDR3 is 14 amino acids.

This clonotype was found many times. In DNA, the CDR3 is TGTGCCAGCAGCTTTCGGGGACAGGGGCAAGAAAAACTGTTTTTT. Residues: CASSFRGQGQEKLFF. The chain is built from TRBV7-2 and TRBJ1-4, with 10 bases that match TRBD1. V trimming: 3 bases; J trimming: 8 bases; junction bases outside the gene matches: 6. The germline gives CDR1 SGHTA, CDR2 FQGNSA. The CDR3 has 15 amino acids. The full variable domain, its missing parts supplied by reference TRBV7-2 and TRBJ1-4, is GAGVSQSPSNKVTEKGKDVELRCDPISGHTALYWYRQSLGQGLEFLIYFQGNSAPDKSGLPSDRFSAERTGGSVSTLTIQRTQQEDSAVYLCASSFRGQGQEKLFFGSGTQLSVL.

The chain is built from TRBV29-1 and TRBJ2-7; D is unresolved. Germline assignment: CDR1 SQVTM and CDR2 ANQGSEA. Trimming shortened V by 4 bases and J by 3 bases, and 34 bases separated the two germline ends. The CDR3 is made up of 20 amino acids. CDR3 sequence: CSVATMQLVLSEIGHYEQYF. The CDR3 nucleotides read TGCAGCGTTGCCACAATGCAGTTGGTCCTTTCTGAAATTGGCCACTACGAGCAGTACTTC.

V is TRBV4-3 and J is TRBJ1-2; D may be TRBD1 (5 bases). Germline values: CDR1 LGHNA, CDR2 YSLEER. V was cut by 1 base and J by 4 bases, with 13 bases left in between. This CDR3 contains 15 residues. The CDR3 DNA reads TGCGCCAGCAGCCAAGGAAGAGACAGACTCTATGGCTACACCTTC. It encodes CASSQGRDRLYGYTF.

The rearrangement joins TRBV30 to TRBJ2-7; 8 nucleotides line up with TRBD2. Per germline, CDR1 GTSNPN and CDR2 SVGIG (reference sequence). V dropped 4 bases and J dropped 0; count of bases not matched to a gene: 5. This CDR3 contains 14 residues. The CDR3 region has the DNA TGTGCCTGGAACAAAGGGACTAGCTCCTACGAGCAGTACTTC. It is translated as CAWNKGTSSYEQYF.

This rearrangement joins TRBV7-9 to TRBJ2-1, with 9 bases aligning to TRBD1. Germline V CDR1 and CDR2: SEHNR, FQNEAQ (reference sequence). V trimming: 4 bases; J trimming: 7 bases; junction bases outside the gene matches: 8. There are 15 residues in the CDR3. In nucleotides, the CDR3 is TGTGCCAGCAGCTGGGACAGGGCTAGAATTAATGAGCAGTTCTTC. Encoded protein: CASSWDRARINEQFF.

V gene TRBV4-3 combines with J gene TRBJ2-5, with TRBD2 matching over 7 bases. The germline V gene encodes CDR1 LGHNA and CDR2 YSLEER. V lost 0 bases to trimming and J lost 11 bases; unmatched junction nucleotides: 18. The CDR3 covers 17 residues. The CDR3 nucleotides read TGCGCCAGCAGCCAAGATATTGCGTGGGAGGGCTCGGGTGAGCAGTACTTC. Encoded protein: CASSQDIAWEGSGEQYF.

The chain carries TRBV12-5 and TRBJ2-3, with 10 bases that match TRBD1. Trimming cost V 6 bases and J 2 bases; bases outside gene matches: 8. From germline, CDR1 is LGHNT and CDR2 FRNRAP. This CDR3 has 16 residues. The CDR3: CASGRGTGDTTDTQYF. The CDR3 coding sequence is TGTGCTAGTGGCCGTGGGACAGGGGATACCACAGATACGCAGTATTTT.

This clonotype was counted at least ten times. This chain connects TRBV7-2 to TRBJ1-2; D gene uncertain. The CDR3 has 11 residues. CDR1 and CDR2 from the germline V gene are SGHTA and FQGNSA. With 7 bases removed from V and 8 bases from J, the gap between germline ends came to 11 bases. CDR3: CASTTERGYTF. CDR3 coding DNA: TGTGCCAGCACCACGGAGAGGGGCTACACCTTC.

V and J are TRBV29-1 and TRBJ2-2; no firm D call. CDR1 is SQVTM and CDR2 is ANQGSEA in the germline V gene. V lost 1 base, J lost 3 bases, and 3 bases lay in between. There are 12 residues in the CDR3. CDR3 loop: CSVEVYTGELFF. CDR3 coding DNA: TGCAGCGTTGAAGTATACACCGGGGAGCTGTTTTTT.

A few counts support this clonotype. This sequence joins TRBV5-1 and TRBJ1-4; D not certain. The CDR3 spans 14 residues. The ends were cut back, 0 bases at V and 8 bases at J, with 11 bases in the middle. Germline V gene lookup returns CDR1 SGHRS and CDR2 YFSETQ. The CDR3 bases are TGCGCCAGCAGCTTGGCGCAGTCAAAGGAAAAACTGTTTTTT. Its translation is CASSLAQSKEKLFF.

The CDR3 loop reads CASSVAPDSTVQYF. CDR3 DNA: TGTGCCAGCAGCGTAGCTCCCGACAGTACCGTTCAGTACTTC. The chain is built from TRBV9 and TRBJ2-4, with D maybe TRBD1 (5 bases). The germline V gene encodes CDR1 SGDLS and CDR2 YYNGEE. This CDR3 is 14 amino acids long. V dropped 0 bases and J dropped 11 bases, with 15 bases sitting between them.

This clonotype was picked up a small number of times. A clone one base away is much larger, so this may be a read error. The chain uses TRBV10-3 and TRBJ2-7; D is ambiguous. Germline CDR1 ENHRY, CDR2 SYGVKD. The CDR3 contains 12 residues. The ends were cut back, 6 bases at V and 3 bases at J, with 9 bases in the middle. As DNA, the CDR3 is TGTGCCATCAGGGATTCAGGCTACGAGCAGTACTTC. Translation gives CAIRDSGYEQYF.